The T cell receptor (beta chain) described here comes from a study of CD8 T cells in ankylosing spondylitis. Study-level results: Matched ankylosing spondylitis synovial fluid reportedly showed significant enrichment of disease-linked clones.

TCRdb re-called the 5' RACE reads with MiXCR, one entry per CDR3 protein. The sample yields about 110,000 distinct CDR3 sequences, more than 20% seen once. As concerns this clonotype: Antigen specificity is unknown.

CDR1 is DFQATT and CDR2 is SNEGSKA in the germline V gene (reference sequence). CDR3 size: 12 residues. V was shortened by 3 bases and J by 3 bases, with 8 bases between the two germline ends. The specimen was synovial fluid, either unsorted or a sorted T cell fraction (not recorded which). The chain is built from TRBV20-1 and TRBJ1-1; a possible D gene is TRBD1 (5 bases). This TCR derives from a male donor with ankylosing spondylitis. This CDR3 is CSASSGDTEAFF. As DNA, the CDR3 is TGCAGTGCTAGCTCGGGGGACACTGAAGCTTTCTTT.